This T cell receptor beta chain was documented in a study of identical twins. Study-wide findings and caveats: Insertion counts were lower in abundant cord blood beta clonotypes, a trend that memory repertoires did not show.

The V gene end was trimmed by 4 bases and the J gene end by 6 bases; junction bases not matched to a gene: 8. The CDR3 loop spans 14 amino acids. Germline CDR1 SGHTA, CDR2 FQGNSA. Only a few counts were recorded for this clonotype. Its antigen remains unidentified. Donors uniformly comprised healthy Caucasians. After template switching added a universal primer site, the resulting cDNA carried unique molecular identifiers. Each CDR3 protein gets one entry after TCRdb re-called the 5' RACE reads with MiXCR. The sample has 690,000 or so distinct CDR3 sequences; around 8.6% are singletons. These data were likewise used in another study, on yellow fever vaccine responses in identical twins. This second report adds: It has been reported that, in twins, the vaccine T cell response seemed partly convergent and partly personalized.

The chain has TRBV7-2 and TRBJ2-7, with TRBD1 matching over 8 bases. Sequenced material: PBMCs. This TCR derives from a woman aged 18-29 years in good health. CDR3 DNA: TGTGCCAGCAGCTCGAGACAGGGGCCCTCCGAGCAGTACTTC. Translated: CASSSRQGPSEQYF.